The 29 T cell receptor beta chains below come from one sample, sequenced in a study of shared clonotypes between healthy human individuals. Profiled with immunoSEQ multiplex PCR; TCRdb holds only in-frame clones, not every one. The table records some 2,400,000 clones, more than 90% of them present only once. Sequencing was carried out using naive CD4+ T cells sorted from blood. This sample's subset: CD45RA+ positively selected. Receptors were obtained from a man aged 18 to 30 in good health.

The CDR3 DNA reads TGTGCCAGCAGCCTCCGGTCCGGGGTTTTCGTGGACGAGCAGTACTTC. Protein product: CASSLRSGVFVDEQYF. The chain has TRBV7-8 and TRBJ2-7; TRBD2 is a possible D gene (5 bases). Per the germline V gene, CDR1 is SGHVS and CDR2 is FQNEAQ. V was trimmed by 5 bases and J by 5 bases, leaving 22 bases between them. This CDR3 region has 16 residues.

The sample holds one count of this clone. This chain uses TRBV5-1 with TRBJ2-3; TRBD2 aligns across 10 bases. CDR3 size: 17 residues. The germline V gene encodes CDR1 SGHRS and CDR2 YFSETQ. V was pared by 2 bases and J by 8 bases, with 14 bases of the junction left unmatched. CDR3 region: CASSFLAGEQGFGTQYF. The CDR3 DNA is TGCGCCAGCAGCTTTCTAGCGGGGGAGCAGGGGTTCGGTACGCAGTATTTT.

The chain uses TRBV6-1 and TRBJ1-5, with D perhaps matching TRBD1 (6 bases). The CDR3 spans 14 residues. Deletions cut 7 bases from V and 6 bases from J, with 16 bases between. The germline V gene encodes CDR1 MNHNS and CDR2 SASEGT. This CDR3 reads CASIGTGGGQPQHF. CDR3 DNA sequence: TGTGCCAGCATAGGTACGGGGGGCGGTCAGCCCCAGCATTTT.

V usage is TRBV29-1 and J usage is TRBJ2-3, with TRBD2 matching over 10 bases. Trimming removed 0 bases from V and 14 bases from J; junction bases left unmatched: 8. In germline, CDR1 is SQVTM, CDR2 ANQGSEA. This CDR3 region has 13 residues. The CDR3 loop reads CSVEDPSGRALYF. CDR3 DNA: TGCAGCGTTGAAGATCCCAGCGGGAGGGCCTTGTATTTT.

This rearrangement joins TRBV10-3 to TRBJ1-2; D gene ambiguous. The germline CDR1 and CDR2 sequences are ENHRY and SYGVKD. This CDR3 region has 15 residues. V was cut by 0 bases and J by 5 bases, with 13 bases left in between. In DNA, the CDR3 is TGTGCCATCAGTGAGTCACTATTTACGGATTATGGCTACACCTTC. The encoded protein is CAISESLFTDYGYTF.

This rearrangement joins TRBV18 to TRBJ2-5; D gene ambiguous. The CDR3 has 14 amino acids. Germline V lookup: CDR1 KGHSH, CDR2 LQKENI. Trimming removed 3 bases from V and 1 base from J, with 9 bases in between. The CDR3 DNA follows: TGTGCCAGCTCACCCTATTCTGGCCAAGAGACCCAGTACTTC. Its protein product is CASSPYSGQETQYF.

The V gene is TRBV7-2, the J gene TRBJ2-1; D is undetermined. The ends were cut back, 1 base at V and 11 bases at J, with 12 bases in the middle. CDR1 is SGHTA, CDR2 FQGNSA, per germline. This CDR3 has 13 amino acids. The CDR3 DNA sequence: TGTGCCAGCAGCTTAGGGGAAAGTAGGAAGCAGTTCTTC. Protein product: CASSLGESRKQFF.

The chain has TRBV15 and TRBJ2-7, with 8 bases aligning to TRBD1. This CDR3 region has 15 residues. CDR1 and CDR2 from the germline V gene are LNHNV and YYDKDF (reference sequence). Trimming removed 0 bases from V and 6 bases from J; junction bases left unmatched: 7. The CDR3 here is CATSRDLDRGLEQYF. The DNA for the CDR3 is TGTGCCACCAGCAGAGATCTTGACAGGGGACTCGAGCAGTACTTC.

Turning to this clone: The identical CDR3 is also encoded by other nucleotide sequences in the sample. Here the CDR3 DNA reads TGTGCCAGCAGCCCAAATCAGCCCCAGCATTTT. Protein sequence: CASSPNQPQHF. V gene TRBV28 combines with J gene TRBJ1-5; D uncertain. The CDR3 covers 11 residues. Germline-derived CDR1 and CDR2 are MDHEN and SYDVKM. Trimming stripped 6 bases from V and 4 bases from J, with 4 bases between.

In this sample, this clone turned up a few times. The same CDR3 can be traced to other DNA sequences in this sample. The CDR3 loop reads CASSPGPGNTIYF. The CDR3 DNA follows: TGTGCCAGCTCACCGGGCCCTGGAAACACCATATATTTT. The rearrangement links TRBV18 to TRBJ1-3; D uncertain. CDR1 KGHSH and CDR2 LQKENI come from the germline V gene. This CDR3 contains 13 residues. V was shortened by 3 bases and J by 2 bases, with 5 bases between the two germline ends. Filled out from reference TRBV18 and TRBJ1-3, the complete variable domain reads NAGVMQNPRHLVRRRGQEARLRCSPMKGHSHVYWYRQLPEEGLKFMVYLQKENIIDESGMPKERFSAEFPKEGPSILRIQQVVRGDSAAYFCASSPGPGNTIYFGEGSWLTVV.

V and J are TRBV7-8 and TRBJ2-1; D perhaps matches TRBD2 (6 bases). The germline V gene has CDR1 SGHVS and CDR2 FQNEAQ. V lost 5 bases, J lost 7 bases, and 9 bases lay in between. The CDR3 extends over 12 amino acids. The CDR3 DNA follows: TGTGCCAGCAGCCCGGCGGGGAATGAGCAGTTCTTC. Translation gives CASSPAGNEQFF.

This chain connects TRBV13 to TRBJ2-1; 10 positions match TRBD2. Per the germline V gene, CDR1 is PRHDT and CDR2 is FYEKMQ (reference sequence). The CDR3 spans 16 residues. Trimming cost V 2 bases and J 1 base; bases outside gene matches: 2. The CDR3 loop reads CASSLLAGESYNEQFF. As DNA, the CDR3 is TGTGCCAGCAGCTTACTAGCGGGGGAATCCTACAATGAGCAGTTCTTC. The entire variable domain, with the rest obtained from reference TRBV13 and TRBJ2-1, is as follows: AAGVIQSPRHLIKEKRETATLKCYPIPRHDTVYWYQQGPGQDPQFLISFYEKMQSDKGSIPDRFSAQQFSDYHSELNMSSLELGDSALYFCASSLLAGESYNEQFFGPGTRLTVL.

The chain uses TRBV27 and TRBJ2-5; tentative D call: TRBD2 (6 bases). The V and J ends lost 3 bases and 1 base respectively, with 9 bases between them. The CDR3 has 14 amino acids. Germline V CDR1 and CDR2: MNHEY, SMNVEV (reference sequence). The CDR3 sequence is CASSLRGSQETQYF. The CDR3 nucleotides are TGTGCCAGCAGTTTGCGGGGCAGCCAAGAGACCCAGTACTTC.

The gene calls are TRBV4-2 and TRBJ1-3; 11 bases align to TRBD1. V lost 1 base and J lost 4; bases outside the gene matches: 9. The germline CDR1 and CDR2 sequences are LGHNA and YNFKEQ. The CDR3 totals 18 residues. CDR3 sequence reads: CASSQGRTGGGWGNTIYF. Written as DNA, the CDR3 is TGTGCCAGCAGCCAAGGGAGGACAGGGGGCGGATGGGGAAACACCATATATTTT.

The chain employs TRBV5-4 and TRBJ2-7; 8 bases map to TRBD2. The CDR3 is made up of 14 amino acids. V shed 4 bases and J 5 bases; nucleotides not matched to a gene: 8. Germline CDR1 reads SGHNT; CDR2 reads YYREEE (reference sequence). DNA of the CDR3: TGTGCCAGCAGCCCGGGAGGGGGTTTAAACGAGCAGTACTTC. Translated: CASSPGGGLNEQYF.

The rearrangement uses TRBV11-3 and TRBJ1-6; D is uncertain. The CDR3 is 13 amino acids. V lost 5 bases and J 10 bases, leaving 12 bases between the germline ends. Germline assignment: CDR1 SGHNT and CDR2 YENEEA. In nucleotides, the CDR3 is TGTGCCAGCAGCCTGGGAGCCAGCTCACCCCTCCACTTT. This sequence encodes CASSLGASSPLHF.

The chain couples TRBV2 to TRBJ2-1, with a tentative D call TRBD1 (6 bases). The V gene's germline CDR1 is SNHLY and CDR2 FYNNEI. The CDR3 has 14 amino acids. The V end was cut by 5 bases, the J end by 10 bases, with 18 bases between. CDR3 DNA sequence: TGTGCCAGCAGTTCGGTACAGGGATTATGGGAGCAGTTCTTC. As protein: CASSSVQGLWEQFF. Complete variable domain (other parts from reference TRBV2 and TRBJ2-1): EPEVTQTPSHQVTQMGQEVILRCVPISNHLYFYWYRQILGQKVEFLVSFYNNEISEKSEIFDDQFSVERPDGSNFTLKIRSTKLEDSAMYFCASSSVQGLWEQFFGPGTRLTVL.

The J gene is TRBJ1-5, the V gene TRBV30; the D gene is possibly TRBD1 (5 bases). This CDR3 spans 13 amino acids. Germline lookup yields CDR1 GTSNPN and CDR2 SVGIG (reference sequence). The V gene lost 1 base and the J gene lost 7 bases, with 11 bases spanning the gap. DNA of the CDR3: TGTGCCTGGAGTGATATGGGGCTCCAGCCCCAGCATTTT. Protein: CAWSDMGLQPQHF.

The chain's CDR3 is CASSSGLAGGSVWETQYF. The CDR3 nucleotides are TGTGCCAGCAGCTCGGGACTAGCGGGAGGAAGCGTTTGGGAGACCCAGTACTTC. V is TRBV5-6 and J is TRBJ2-5; 15 bases fit TRBD2. V was clipped by 3 bases and J by 5 bases; unmatched bases: 11. The CDR3 is made up of 18 amino acids. Germline values: CDR1 SGHDT, CDR2 YYEEEE.

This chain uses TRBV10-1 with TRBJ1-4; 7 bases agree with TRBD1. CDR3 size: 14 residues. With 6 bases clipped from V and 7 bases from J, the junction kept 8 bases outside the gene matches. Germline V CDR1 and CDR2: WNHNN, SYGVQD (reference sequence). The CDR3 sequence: CASSAGTVSEKLFF. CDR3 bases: TGCGCCAGCAGCGCCGGGACAGTGTCTGAAAAACTGTTTTTT.

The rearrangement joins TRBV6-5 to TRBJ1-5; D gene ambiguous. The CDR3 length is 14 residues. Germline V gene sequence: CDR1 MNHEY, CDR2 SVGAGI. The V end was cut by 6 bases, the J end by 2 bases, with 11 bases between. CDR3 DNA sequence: TGTGCCAGCAGCCGTCTTGGGGGCAATCAGCCCCAGCATTTT. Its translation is CASSRLGGNQPQHF.

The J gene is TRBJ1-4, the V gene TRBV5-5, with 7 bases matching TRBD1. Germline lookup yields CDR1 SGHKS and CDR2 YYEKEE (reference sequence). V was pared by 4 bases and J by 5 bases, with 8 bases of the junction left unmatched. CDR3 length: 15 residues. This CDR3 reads CASSGSGTANEKLFF. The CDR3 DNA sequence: TGTGCCAGCAGCGGGTCCGGGACAGCGAATGAAAAACTGTTTTTT. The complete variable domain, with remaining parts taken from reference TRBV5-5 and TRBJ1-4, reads DAGVTQSPTHLIKTRGQQVTLRCSPISGHKSVSWYQQVLGQGPQFIFQYYEKEERGRGNFPDRFSARQFPNYSSELNVNALLLGDSALYLCASSGSGTANEKLFFGSGTQLSVL.

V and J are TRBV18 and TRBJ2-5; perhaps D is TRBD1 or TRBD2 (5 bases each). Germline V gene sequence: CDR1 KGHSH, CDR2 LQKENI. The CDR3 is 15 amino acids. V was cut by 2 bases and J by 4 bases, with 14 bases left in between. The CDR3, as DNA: TGTGCCAGCTCACCATCCAGGGTGGGGGTAGAGACCCAGTACTTC. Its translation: CASSPSRVGVETQYF.

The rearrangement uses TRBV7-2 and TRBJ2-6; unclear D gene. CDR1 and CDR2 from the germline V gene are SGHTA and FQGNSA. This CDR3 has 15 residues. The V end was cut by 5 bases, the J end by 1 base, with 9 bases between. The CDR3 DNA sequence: TGTGCCAGCAGCCCCCATCAGTCTGGGGCCAACGTCCTGACTTTC. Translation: CASSPHQSGANVLTF.

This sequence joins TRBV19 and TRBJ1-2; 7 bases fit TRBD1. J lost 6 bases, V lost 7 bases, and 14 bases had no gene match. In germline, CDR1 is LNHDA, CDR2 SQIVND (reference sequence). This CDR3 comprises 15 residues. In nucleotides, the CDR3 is TGTGCCAGTAAGGGTGGTTCGACAGGGCTGGATGGCTACACCTTC. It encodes CASKGGSTGLDGYTF. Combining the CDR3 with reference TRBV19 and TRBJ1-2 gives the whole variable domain DGGITQSPKYLFRKEGQNVTLSCEQNLNHDAMYWYRQDPGQGLRLIYYSQIVNDFQKGDIAEGYSVSREKKESFPLTVTSAQKNPTAFYLCASKGGSTGLDGYTFGSGTRLTVV.

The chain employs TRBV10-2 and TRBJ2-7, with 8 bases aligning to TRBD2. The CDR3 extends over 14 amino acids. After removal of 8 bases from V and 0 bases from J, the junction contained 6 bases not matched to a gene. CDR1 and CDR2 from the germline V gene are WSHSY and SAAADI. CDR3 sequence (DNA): TGCGCCAGCGGGGATAGCGGGGTCTCCTACGAGCAGTACTTC. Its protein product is CASGDSGVSYEQYF.

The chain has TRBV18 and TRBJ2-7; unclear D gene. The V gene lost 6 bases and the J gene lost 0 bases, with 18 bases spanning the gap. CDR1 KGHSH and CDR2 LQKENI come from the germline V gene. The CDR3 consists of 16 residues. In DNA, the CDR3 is TGTGCCAGCTCCGCATTTCCGGGTTACAGCTCCTACGAGCAGTACTTC. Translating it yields CASSAFPGYSSYEQYF.

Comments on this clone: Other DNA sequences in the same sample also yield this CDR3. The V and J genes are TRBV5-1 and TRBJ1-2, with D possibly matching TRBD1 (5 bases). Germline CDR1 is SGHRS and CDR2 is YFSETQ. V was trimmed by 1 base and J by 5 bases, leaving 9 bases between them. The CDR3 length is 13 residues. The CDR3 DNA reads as TGCGCCAGCAGCTTGAGTGGGGGGTATGGCTACACCTTC. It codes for CASSLSGGYGYTF.

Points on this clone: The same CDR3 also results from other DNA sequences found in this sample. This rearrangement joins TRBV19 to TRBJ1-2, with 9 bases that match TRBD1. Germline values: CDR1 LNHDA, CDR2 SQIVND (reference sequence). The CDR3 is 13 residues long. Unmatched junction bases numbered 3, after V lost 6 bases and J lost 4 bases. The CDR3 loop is CASRGQGSYGYTF. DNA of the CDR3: TGTGCCAGTAGGGGACAGGGCAGCTATGGCTACACCTTC.